Listed below are T cell receptor beta chains from one sample, sequenced in a study of T-cell reconstitution after alpha-beta-depleted transplantation in children. TCRdb ran MiXCR on the PCR reads and lists one entry per CDR3 protein. The sample has almost 500,000 distinct CDR3 sequences; approximately 10% are singletons. The sample was PBMCs, taken before TCRalphabeta/CD19-depleted stem cell transplant. The receptors shown here come from a child aged 2 to 10 with inherited bone marrow failure, due to receive a stem cell transplant. Both conserved end residues are part of each CDR3. D genes are given only for firm matches. Only some rows state a clone size, as once, few, many or a class for expanded clones.

TRBV20-1	TRBJ1-3	-	few	TGCAGTGCTAGGGGGGGTCATCGGGCTGGAAACACCATATATTTT	CSARGGHRAGNTIYF
TRBV4-3	TRBJ2-1	-	many	TGCGCCAGCAGCCAACAGCGAACAGCCTACAATGAGCAGTTCTTC	CASSQQRTAYNEQFF
TRBV20-1	TRBJ2-1	TRBD2	-	TGCAGTGCTAGAGGGGGGACTAGCGGGACCTACAATGAGCAGTTCTTC	CSARGGTSGTYNEQFF
TRBV5-1	TRBJ2-1	-	-	TGCGCCAGCAGCTCACGGGCCCGGGGCGATGAGCAGTTCTTC	CASSSRARGDEQFF
TRBV20-1	TRBJ1-1	-	-	TGCAGTGCTAGGCCCTTACAGGAACCCAACACTGAAGCTTTCTTT	CSARPLQEPNTEAFF
TRBV9	TRBJ2-1	TRBD2	few	TGTGCCAGCAGCGTAGGCCTCCTAGCGGGAGGGGGAAATGAGCAGTTCTTC	CASSVGLLAGGGNEQFF
TRBV20-1	TRBJ1-5	-	many	TGCAGTGCGGGGGGACTGACCGATCAGCCCCAGCATTTT	CSAGGLTDQPQHF
TRBV18	TRBJ1-4	-	few	TGTGCCAGCTCACCCCTCGCCGACAGCAATGAAAAACTGTTTTTT	CASSPLADSNEKLFF
TRBV20-1	TRBJ2-2	TRBD1	many	TGCAGTGCCGAGTCAGACAGGGGGCGAGGGGAGCTGTTTTTT	CSAESDRGRGELFF
TRBV20-1	TRBJ2-7	TRBD2	-	TGCAGTGCGGCACGACTAGCGGAGGCGGTAAATGTGCAGTACTTC	CSAARLAEAVNVQYF
TRBV7-9	TRBJ1-2	-	-	TGTGCCAGCGGGAGGGCGTCGGGCTATGGCTACACCTTC	CASGRASGYGYTF
TRBV20-1	TRBJ2-7	-	many	TGCAGTGCTGTCAGGTGGGGGCGCAGGAACGAGCAGTACTTC	CSAVRWGRRNEQYF